This T cell receptor (beta chain) was observed in a study of cytomegalovirus exposure and HLA in healthy donors. Study at large: Roughly four fifths of roughly 430 genotyped donors fell in the Caucasian-associated ancestry cluster.

Of note for this clone: The antigen is undetermined.

Germline CDR1 reads SGHNT; CDR2 reads YYREEE (reference sequence). The CDR3 is made up of 13 amino acids. Amplification used 60 Vbeta primers and 13 Jbeta primers. The protocol was immunoSEQ multiplex PCR, while the TCRdb copy is restricted to in-frame clones and leaves out a portion. The sample records about 190,000 clones, about nine tenths being singletons. Points from the study as a whole: Information on immune exposure was restricted to one variable (CMV serostatus).

The material sequenced was PBMCs. This sequence originates from a man aged 30 to 45 in good health and CMV-seronegative. This rearrangement joins TRBV5-4 to TRBJ2-5; no reliable D call. The J call may be mistaken, given a closer DNA end match to TRBJ2-7. CDR3 DNA sequence: TGTGCCAGCAGCTTGGCCGGGTCCTACGAGCAGTACTTC. Residues: CASSLAGSYEQYF.